Shown below are 7 T cell receptor beta chains from a single sample sequenced in a study of blood T cell repertoires in COVID-19. TCRdb's copy holds only in-frame clones and misses some; the assay was immunoSEQ multiplex PCR. The table lists approximately 96,000 clones, roughly 80% of them singletons, with over 8.5% in the top ten. Sequenced sample: peripheral blood. The source is a woman of 80 years or more with acute or convalescent COVID-19.

The V and J genes are TRBV21-1 and TRBJ1-6; the table calls TRBD1, which could not be checked here. TRBV21-1 is a recognized pseudogene. There are 15 residues in the CDR3. CDR3 protein: CASSTLQGYNSPLHF. The CDR3 DNA reads as TGTGCCAGCAGCACATTACAGGGCTATAATTCACCCCTCCACTTT.

J is TRBJ1-1 and V is TRBV19; 9 positions agree with TRBD1. CDR3 length: 16 amino acids. The germline V gene encodes CDR1 LNHDA and CDR2 SQIVND (reference sequence). Unmatched junction bases numbered 8, after V lost 6 bases and J lost 0 bases. The CDR3 here is CASSETGGRVNTEAFF. The CDR3 nucleotides are TGTGCCAGTAGCGAGACAGGGGGAAGGGTGAACACTGAAGCTTTCTTT. The full variable domain, rest sourced from reference TRBV19 and TRBJ1-1, is DGGITQSPKYLFRKEGQNVTLSCEQNLNHDAMYWYRQDPGQGLRLIYYSQIVNDFQKGDIAEGYSVSREKKESFPLTVTSAQKNPTAFYLCASSETGGRVNTEAFFGQGTRLTVV.

This rearrangement joins TRBV3-1 (or the pseudogene TRBV3-2) to TRBJ1-2; D is unclear. CDR3 length: 15 residues. Germline V gene lookup returns CDR1 LGHDT and CDR2 YNNKEL (reference sequence). The V gene lost 1 base and the J gene lost 4 bases, with 13 bases spanning the gap. The CDR3 reads CASSQAFTTIYGYTF. CDR3 DNA sequence: TGTGCCAGCAGCCAAGCGTTCACAACCATCTATGGCTACACCTTC.

The chain employs TRBV19 and TRBJ1-6; D gene ambiguous. The V end lost 5 bases, the J end lost 6 bases, and 11 bases lay between the germline ends. Germline-derived CDR1 and CDR2 are LNHDA and SQIVND (reference sequence). CDR3 size: 14 residues. CDR3 sequence: CASSPGLGNSPLHF. CDR3 in DNA: TGTGCCAGTAGTCCAGGTCTGGGTAATTCACCCCTCCACTTT.

This clone was seen a handful of times. The genes are TRBV27 and TRBJ1-4; 7 bases fit TRBD1. Looked up from germline, CDR1 is MNHEY and CDR2 is SMNVEV (reference sequence). V trimming: 3 bases; J trimming: 7 bases; junction bases outside the gene matches: 11. The CDR3 runs 16 residues. The DNA for the CDR3 is TGTGCCAGCAGTTTTGGGGCAGGGGGGCTAGGTGAAAAACTGTTTTTT. Protein sequence: CASSFGAGGLGEKLFF.

This chain connects TRBV18 to TRBJ2-1; D may be TRBD1 (6 bases). With 0 bases removed from V and 1 base from J, the gap between germline ends came to 7 bases. The CDR3 extends over 15 amino acids. The germline V gene encodes CDR1 KGHSH and CDR2 LQKENI. The CDR3 DNA follows: TGTGCCAGCTCACCACCAGGGGGTTCCTACAATGAGCAGTTCTTC. Amino acid sequence: CASSPPGGSYNEQFF.

With respect to this clone: Other nucleotide sequences from this sample produce the same CDR3. V gene TRBV9 combines with J gene TRBJ2-1; tentatively, D is TRBD1 (6 bases). Trimming took 0 bases from V and 2 from J, leaving 9 bases between them. Germline assignment: CDR1 SGDLS and CDR2 YYNGEE. The CDR3 loop spans 15 amino acids. For the CDR3, the DNA is TGTGCCAGCAGCGTAGGGCAGGGGACCTACAATGAGCAGTTCTTC. It encodes CASSVGQGTYNEQFF.